These T cell receptor beta chains were read from a single sample in a study of CD8+ T cells in alopecia areata. Libraries were prepared by immunoSEQ multiplex PCR; TCRdb keeps only in-frame clonotypes and omits some of them. Counted here are approximately 180,000 clones, 64% occurring once; the ten biggest clones make up approximately 1.3%. This material consisted of CD4+ T cells sorted from blood, taken around week 50, from a patient treated with tofacitinib. The receptor set was obtained from a human donor with alopecia areata. Each CDR3 is given with its conserved first and last residue. Each record gives: J gene, CDR3 length, clone size, D gene, V gene, CDR3 DNA, CDR3 protein. The D gene is left open where the match is weak. Part of the rows lack a size; the others show once, few, many or a class for expanded clones.

J: TRBJ2-3
length: 15
size: NA
D: TRBD2
V: TRBV10-3
DNA: TGTGCCATCAGGTCAGCGGGGACCGTTTTGGATACGCAGTATTTT
CDR3: CAIRSAGTVLDTQYF

J: TRBJ2-7
length: 13
size: few
D: NA
V: TRBV5-1
DNA: TGCGCCAGCAGTCAGATGGACAGCTACGAGCAGTACTTC
CDR3: CASSQMDSYEQYF

J: TRBJ2-3
length: 11
size: NA
D: NA
V: TRBV5-1
DNA: TGCGCCATTCCGGGGGCAGATACGCAGTATTTT
CDR3: CAIPGADTQYF

J: TRBJ1-1
length: 11
size: NA
D: NA
V: TRBV29-1
DNA: TGCAGCGTAGCGAGAAGCACTGAAGCTTTCTTT
CDR3: CSVARSTEAFF

J: TRBJ2-5
length: 14
size: few
D: NA
V: TRBV11-2
DNA: TGTGCCAGCAGCTTAGGGCCCAGTCGGGTGACCCAGTACTTC
CDR3: CASSLGPSRVTQYF

J: TRBJ1-6
length: 12
size: NA
D: TRBD1
V: TRBV29-1
DNA: TGCAGCATCCGACAGGGAAATTCACCCCTCCACTTT
CDR3: CSIRQGNSPLHF

J: TRBJ1-5
length: 13
size: NA
D: NA
V: TRBV30
DNA: TGTGCCTGGAGTGGAGGGAGCAATCAGCCCCAGCATTTT
CDR3: CAWSGGSNQPQHF

J: TRBJ1-4
length: 15
size: NA
D: TRBD1
V: TRBV15
DNA: TGTGCCACCAGCGGGAGGGGGCGCGGGGGTGAAAAACTGTTTTTT
CDR3: CATSGRGRGGEKLFF

J: TRBJ2-3
length: 16
size: NA
D: NA
V: TRBV7-2
DNA: TGTGCCAGCACCCGAAGTGGGGGCCTAAGCACAGATACGCAGTATTTT
CDR3: CASTRSGGLSTDTQYF

J: TRBJ1-2
length: 13
size: few
D: NA
V: TRBV27
DNA: TGTGCCAGCAGTTCAGGTTCGGCTCGAGGCTACACCTTC
CDR3: CASSSGSARGYTF

J: TRBJ1-2
length: 13
size: NA
D: TRBD1
V: TRBV6-5
DNA: TGTGCCAGCGGCGAACAGGGGACCTATGGCTACACCTTC
CDR3: CASGEQGTYGYTF

J: TRBJ2-5
length: 10
size: NA
D: NA
V: TRBV29-1
DNA: TGCAGCGTAGCGGAAGAGACCCAGTACTTC
CDR3: CSVAEETQYF

J: TRBJ1-2
length: 15
size: few
D: NA
V: TRBV7-2
DNA: TGTGCCAGCAGCCCAGGACAGTCCACTAACTATGGCTACACCTTC
CDR3: CASSPGQSTNYGYTF

J: TRBJ2-3
length: 14
size: NA
D: NA
V: TRBV7-9
DNA: TGTGCCAGCAGCACCTCTCGACAGACAGATACGCAGTATTTT
CDR3: CASSTSRQTDTQYF

J: TRBJ2-5
length: 13
size: NA
D: NA
V: TRBV29-1
DNA: TGCAGCGTTAGAACCACTTACCAAGAGACCCAGTACTTC
CDR3: CSVRTTYQETQYF

J: TRBJ2-3
length: 13
size: NA
D: TRBD2
V: TRBV4-2
DNA: TGTGCCAGCCAATACTCGGGGGGAGGTACGCAGTATTTT
CDR3: CASQYSGGGTQYF

J: TRBJ2-7
length: 14
size: NA
D: TRBD2
V: TRBV7-2
DNA: TGTGCCAGCAGCTCCATAGCGGGCTCCTACGAGCAGTACTTC
CDR3: CASSSIAGSYEQYF

J: TRBJ2-3
length: 16
size: NA
D: NA
V: TRBV7-9
DNA: TGTGCCAGCAGCTTCGTTCTGCTAGGGGGCACAGATACGCAGTATTTT
CDR3: CASSFVLLGGTDTQYF

J: TRBJ1-2
length: 14
size: NA
D: NA
V: TRBV5-1
DNA: TGCGCCAGCAGCCCAAGAGGGACATATTATGGCTACACCTTC
CDR3: CASSPRGTYYGYTF

J: TRBJ2-3
length: 13
size: NA
D: TRBD2
V: TRBV28
DNA: TGTGCCAGCAGGAGCGGGGTCCCAGATACGCAGTATTTT
CDR3: CASRSGVPDTQYF

J: TRBJ2-5
length: 15
size: NA
D: NA
V: TRBV30
DNA: TGTGCCTGGAGTGTACGCGCGGGGACGGGGGAGACCCAGTACTTC
CDR3: CAWSVRAGTGETQYF

J: TRBJ2-1
length: 16
size: few
D: TRBD2
V: TRBV7-9
DNA: TGTGCCAGCAGCTTACGACTAGCGGGGGATCACAATGAGCAGTTCTTC
CDR3: CASSLRLAGDHNEQFF

J: TRBJ2-3
length: 14
size: NA
D: NA
V: TRBV30
DNA: TGTGCCTGGTCAGGACTAACAAGCACAGATACGCAGTATTTT
CDR3: CAWSGLTSTDTQYF

J: TRBJ2-1
length: 12
size: NA
D: NA
V: TRBV4-1
DNA: TGCGCCAGCAGCAAACTGCCGGATGAGCAGTTCTTC
CDR3: CASSKLPDEQFF

J: TRBJ1-1
length: 14
size: few
D: NA
V: TRBV28
DNA: TGTGCCAGCAGCCCCGAGTACATGAACACTGAAGCTTTCTTT
CDR3: CASSPEYMNTEAFF

J: TRBJ2-5
length: 14
size: NA
D: NA
V: TRBV7-8
DNA: TGTGCCAGCAGCTCTGGGCGAGACCAAGAGACCCAGTACTTC
CDR3: CASSSGRDQETQYF

J: TRBJ2-7
length: 12
size: few
D: NA
V: TRBV29-1
DNA: TGCAGCGTTCAACAGGGCATCTACGAGCAGTACTTC
CDR3: CSVQQGIYEQYF

J: TRBJ2-1
length: 12
size: few
D: NA
V: TRBV7-2
DNA: TGTGCCAGCAGCTTAAGCGTAAATGAGCAGTTCTTC
CDR3: CASSLSVNEQFF

J: TRBJ2-3
length: 13
size: few
D: TRBD2
V: TRBV7-2
DNA: TGTGCCAGCAGAGCTAGCGGGGGAGATACGCAGTATTTT
CDR3: CASRASGGDTQYF

J: TRBJ2-3
length: 15
size: NA
D: NA
V: TRBV14
DNA: TGTGCCAGCAGCCAAGATCTAGGCCCCACAGATACGCAGTATTTT
CDR3: CASSQDLGPTDTQYF

J: TRBJ1-5
length: 14
size: NA
D: NA
V: TRBV30
DNA: TGTGCCTGCTCCCGGGACACCGTCAATCAGCCCCAGCATTTT
CDR3: CACSRDTVNQPQHF

J: TRBJ2-7
length: 11
size: few
D: NA
V: TRBV10-3
DNA: TGTGCCACCGCCTTCTCCTACGAGCAGTACTTC
CDR3: CATAFSYEQYF

J: TRBJ1-6
length: 14
size: NA
D: NA
V: TRBV4-1
DNA: TGCGCCAGCAGCCACATCGGAGGAGGATCACCCCTCCACTTT
CDR3: CASSHIGGGSPLHF

J: TRBJ2-1
length: 15
size: NA
D: TRBD2
V: TRBV6-6
DNA: TGTGCCAGCAGTTACTCGGTTAGCGGGGGAAATGAGCAGTTCTTC
CDR3: CASSYSVSGGNEQFF

J: TRBJ1-1
length: 13
size: few
D: NA
V: TRBV29-1
DNA: TGCAGCGTTGCGGAGGACACGAACACTGAAGCTTTCTTT
CDR3: CSVAEDTNTEAFF

J: TRBJ2-5
length: 14
size: few
D: NA
V: TRBV15
DNA: TGTGCCACCAGCAGAGTTTCGCGAAAAGAGACCCAGTACTTC
CDR3: CATSRVSRKETQYF

J: TRBJ2-4
length: 17
size: NA
D: NA
V: TRBV4-3
DNA: TGCGCCAGCAGCCAAGATCTCCTAGCCGTAGCCAAAAACATTCAGTACTTC
CDR3: CASSQDLLAVAKNIQYF

J: TRBJ2-3
length: 15
size: once
D: NA
V: TRBV9
DNA: TGTGCCAGCAGCGCACAAGCTAGGGTCACAGATACGCAGTATTTT
CDR3: CASSAQARVTDTQYF

J: TRBJ2-7
length: 14
size: few
D: NA
V: TRBV19
DNA: TGTGCCAGTAGTATAAGTTACGCCTCGGGCGAGCAGTACTTC
CDR3: CASSISYASGEQYF

J: TRBJ2-7
length: 12
size: NA
D: TRBD1
V: TRBV29-1
DNA: TGCAGCGTCCGGGACAGGGCCTACGAGCAGTACTTC
CDR3: CSVRDRAYEQYF

J: TRBJ1-1
length: 15
size: NA
D: NA
V: TRBV27
DNA: TGTGCCAGCAGTTTCCGGACTTTCATGAACACTGAAGCTTTCTTT
CDR3: CASSFRTFMNTEAFF

J: TRBJ2-3
length: 12
size: once
D: NA
V: TRBV6-1
DNA: TGTGCCAGCAGTGAAGTAGCAGATACGCAGTATTTT
CDR3: CASSEVADTQYF

J: TRBJ2-3
length: 12
size: NA
D: TRBD1
V: TRBV29-1
DNA: TGCAGCGTTGAACCGACCGGGACAGCGCAGTATTTT
CDR3: CSVEPTGTAQYF

J: TRBJ1-4
length: 11
size: NA
D: NA
V: TRBV30
DNA: TGTGCCTGGAACATCAATGAAAAACTGTTTTTT
CDR3: CAWNINEKLFF

J: TRBJ2-5
length: 12
size: NA
D: NA
V: TRBV10-2
DNA: TGCGCCAGCAGTGAGTTCGGGGAGACCCAGTACTTC
CDR3: CASSEFGETQYF

J: TRBJ2-3
length: 16
size: once
D: TRBD1
V: TRBV28
DNA: TGTGCCAGCAGTTCCCCCGGGACAGGGGGCACAGATACGCAGTATTTT
CDR3: CASSSPGTGGTDTQYF

J: TRBJ2-7
length: 14
size: NA
D: NA
V: TRBV29-1
DNA: TGCAGCGTTGGTCCCGGGGGCAGCTCCTACGAGCAGTACTTC
CDR3: CSVGPGGSSYEQYF

J: TRBJ1-2
length: 17
size: NA
D: NA
V: TRBV29-1
DNA: TGCAGCGTTGAAGATCCCAGCCAGGGAGCAACCCAAAATGGCTACACCTTC
CDR3: CSVEDPSQGATQNGYTF

J: TRBJ1-5
length: 13
size: NA
D: TRBD1
V: TRBV10-3
DNA: TGTGCCATCAGGACAGGGGATAATCAGCCCCAGCATTTT
CDR3: CAIRTGDNQPQHF

J: TRBJ2-3
length: 13
size: NA
D: NA
V: TRBV30
DNA: TGTGCCTGGACCCGTGGGGACACAGATACGCAGTATTTT
CDR3: CAWTRGDTDTQYF

J: TRBJ2-3
length: 14
size: NA
D: NA
V: TRBV2
DNA: TGTGCCAGCTCGCGGACGGTGAACACAGATACGCAGTATTTT
CDR3: CASSRTVNTDTQYF

J: TRBJ2-3
length: 16
size: few
D: TRBD1
V: TRBV30
DNA: TGTGCCTGGAGTGCCAAAGACAGGGGGAACACAGATACGCAGTATTTT
CDR3: CAWSAKDRGNTDTQYF

J: TRBJ1-6
length: 15
size: once
D: NA
V: TRBV30
DNA: TGTGCCTGGAGTGTAGGGAACCACCCCGGATCACCCCTCCACTTT
CDR3: CAWSVGNHPGSPLHF

J: TRBJ2-7
length: 14
size: few
D: NA
V: TRBV5-1
DNA: TGCGCCAGCAGCCCGGGGGACACGACCTACGAGCAGTACTTC
CDR3: CASSPGDTTYEQYF

J: TRBJ2-7
length: 13
size: NA
D: NA
V: TRBV5-1
DNA: TGCGCCAGCAGCTTGGCCGGAACCTACGAGCAGTACTTC
CDR3: CASSLAGTYEQYF